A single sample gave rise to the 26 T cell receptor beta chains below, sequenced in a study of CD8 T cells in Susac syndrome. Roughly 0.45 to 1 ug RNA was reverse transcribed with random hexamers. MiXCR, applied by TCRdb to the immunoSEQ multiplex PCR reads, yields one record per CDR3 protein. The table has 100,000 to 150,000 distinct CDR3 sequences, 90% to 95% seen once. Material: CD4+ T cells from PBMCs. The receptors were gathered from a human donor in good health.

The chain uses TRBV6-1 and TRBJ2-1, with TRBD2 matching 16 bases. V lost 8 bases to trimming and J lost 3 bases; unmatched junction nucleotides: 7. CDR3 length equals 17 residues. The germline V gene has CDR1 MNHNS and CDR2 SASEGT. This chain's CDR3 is CASPGLAGGLGYNEQFF. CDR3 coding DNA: TGTGCCAGCCCGGGACTAGCGGGAGGGCTGGGCTACAATGAGCAGTTCTTC.

The CDR3 is CSARTQTYEQYF. The CDR3 nucleotides read TGCAGTGCGCGGACACAAACCTACGAGCAGTACTTC. This rearrangement joins TRBV20-1 to TRBJ2-7; possibly TRBD1 for D (5 bases). Trimming cost V 6 bases and J 2 bases, with 11 bases left between them. The CDR3 is 12 amino acids. Looked up from germline, CDR1 is DFQATT and CDR2 is SNEGSKA (reference sequence).

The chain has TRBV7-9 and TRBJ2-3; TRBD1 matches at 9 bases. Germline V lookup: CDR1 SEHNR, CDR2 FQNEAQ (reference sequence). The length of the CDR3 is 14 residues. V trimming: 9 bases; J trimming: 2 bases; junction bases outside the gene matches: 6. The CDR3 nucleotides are TGTGCCAGTGACAGGGGGGAAAACACAGATACGCAGTATTTT. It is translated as CASDRGENTDTQYF.

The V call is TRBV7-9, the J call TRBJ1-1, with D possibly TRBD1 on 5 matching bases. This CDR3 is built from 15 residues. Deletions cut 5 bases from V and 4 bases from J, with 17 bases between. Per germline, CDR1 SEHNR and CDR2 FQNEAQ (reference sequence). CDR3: CASSPPQGSVTEAFF. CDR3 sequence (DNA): TGTGCCAGCAGCCCTCCCCAGGGTTCGGTCACTGAAGCTTTCTTT.

The CDR3 sequence: CASSLGVSETQYF. DNA for the CDR3: TGTGCCAGCAGCTTAGGAGTGTCGGAGACCCAGTACTTC. This chain connects TRBV7-9 to TRBJ2-5; D unresolved. V lost 1 base and J lost 5, with 8 bases in between. CDR3 length equals 13 residues. CDR1 and CDR2 (germline): SEHNR, FQNEAQ (reference sequence). Full variable domain (rest looked up from reference TRBV7-9 and TRBJ2-5): DTGVSQNPRHKITKRGQNVTFRCDPISEHNRLYWYRQTLGQGPEFLTYFQNEAQLEKSRLLSDRFSAERPKGSFSTLEIQRTEQGDSAMYLCASSLGVSETQYFGPGTRLLVL.

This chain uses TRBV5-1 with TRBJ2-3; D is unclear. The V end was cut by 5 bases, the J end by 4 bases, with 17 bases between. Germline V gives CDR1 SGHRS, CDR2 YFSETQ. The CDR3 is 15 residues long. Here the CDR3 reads CASSPRATSPDTQYF. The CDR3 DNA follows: TGCGCCAGCAGTCCCCGGGCCACTTCACCAGATACGCAGTATTTT.

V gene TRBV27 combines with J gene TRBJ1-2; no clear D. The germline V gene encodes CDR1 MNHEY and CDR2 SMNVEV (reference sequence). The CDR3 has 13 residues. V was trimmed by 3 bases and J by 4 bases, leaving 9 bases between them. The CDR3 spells CASSFLGSYGYTF. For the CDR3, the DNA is TGTGCCAGCAGTTTTCTGGGGAGCTATGGCTACACCTTC.

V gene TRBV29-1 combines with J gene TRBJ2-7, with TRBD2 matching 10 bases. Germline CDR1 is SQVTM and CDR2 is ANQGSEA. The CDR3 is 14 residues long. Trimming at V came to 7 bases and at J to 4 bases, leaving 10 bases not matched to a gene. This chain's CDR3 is CSATTGTSVYEQYF. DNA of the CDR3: TGCAGCGCCACGACCGGGACTAGCGTTTACGAGCAGTACTTC.

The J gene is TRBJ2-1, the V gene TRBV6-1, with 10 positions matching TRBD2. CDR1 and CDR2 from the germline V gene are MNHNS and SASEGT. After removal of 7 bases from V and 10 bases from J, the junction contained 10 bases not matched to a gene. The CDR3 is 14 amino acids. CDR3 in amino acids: CASIRTSGVEEQFF. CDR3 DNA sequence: TGTGCCAGCATCAGGACTAGCGGAGTAGAGGAGCAGTTCTTC.

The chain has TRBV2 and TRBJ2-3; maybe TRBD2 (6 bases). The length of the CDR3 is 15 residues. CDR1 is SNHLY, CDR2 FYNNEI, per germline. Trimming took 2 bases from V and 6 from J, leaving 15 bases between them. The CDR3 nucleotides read TGTGCCAGCAGTGAACGCTGGGGGGTATTGGATACGCAGTATTTT. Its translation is CASSERWGVLDTQYF.

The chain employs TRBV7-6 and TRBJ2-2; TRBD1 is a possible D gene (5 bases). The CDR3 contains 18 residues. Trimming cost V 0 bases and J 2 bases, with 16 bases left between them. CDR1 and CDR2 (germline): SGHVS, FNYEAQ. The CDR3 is CASSLASLDRVNTGELFF. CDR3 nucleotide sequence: TGTGCCAGCAGCTTAGCTTCGCTAGACAGAGTAAACACCGGGGAGCTGTTTTTT.

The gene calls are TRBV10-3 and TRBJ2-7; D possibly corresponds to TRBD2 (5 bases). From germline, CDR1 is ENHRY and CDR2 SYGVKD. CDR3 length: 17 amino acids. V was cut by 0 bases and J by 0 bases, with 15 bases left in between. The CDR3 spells CAISESLGERISYEQYF. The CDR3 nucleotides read TGTGCCATCAGTGAGTCCCTTGGGGAGCGGATCTCCTACGAGCAGTACTTC.

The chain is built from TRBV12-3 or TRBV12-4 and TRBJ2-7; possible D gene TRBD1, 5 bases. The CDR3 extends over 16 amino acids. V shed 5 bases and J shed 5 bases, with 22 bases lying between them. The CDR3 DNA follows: TGTGCCAGCAGTCCTCTGAAACAGGTCGTCGAGAACGAGCAGTACTTC. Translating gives CASSPLKQVVENEQYF.

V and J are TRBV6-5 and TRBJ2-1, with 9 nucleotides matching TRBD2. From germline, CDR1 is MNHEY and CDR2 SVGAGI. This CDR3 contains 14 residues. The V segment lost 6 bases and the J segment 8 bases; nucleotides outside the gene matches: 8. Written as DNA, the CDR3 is TGTGCCAGCAGGGGGACTAGCCAGGGGGATGAGCAGTTCTTC. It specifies CASRGTSQGDEQFF.

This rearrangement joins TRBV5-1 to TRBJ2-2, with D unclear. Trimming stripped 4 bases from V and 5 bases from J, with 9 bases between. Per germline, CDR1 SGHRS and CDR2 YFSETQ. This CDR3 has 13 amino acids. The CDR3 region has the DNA TGCGCCAGCAGCCCCCGACGAACCGGGGAGCTGTTTTTT. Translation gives CASSPRRTGELFF.

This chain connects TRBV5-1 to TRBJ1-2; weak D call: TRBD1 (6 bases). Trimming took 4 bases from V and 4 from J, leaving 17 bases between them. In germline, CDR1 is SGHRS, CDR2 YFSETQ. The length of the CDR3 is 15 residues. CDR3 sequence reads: CASSITQGPVYGYTF. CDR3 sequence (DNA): TGCGCCAGCAGCATCACCCAGGGGCCGGTCTATGGCTACACCTTC.

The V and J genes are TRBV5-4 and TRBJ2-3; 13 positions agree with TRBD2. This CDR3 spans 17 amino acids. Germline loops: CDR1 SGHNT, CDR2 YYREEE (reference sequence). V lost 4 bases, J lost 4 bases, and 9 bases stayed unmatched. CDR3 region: CASSTRLAGGGPDTQYF. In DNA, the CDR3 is TGTGCCAGCAGCACGCGACTAGCGGGAGGAGGCCCAGATACGCAGTATTTT.

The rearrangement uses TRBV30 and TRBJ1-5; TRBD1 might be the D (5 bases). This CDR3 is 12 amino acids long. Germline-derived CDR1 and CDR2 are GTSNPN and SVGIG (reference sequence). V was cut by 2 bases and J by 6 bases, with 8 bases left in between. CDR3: CAWSTGVQPQHF. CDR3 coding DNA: TGTGCCTGGAGTACGGGGGTTCAGCCCCAGCATTTT.

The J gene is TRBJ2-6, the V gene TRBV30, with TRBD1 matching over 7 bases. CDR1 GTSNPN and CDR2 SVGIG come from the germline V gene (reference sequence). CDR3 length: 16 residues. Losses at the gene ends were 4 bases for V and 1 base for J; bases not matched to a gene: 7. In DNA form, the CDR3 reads TGTGCCTGGATTAGGGGGCGCGGATCTGGGGCCAACGTCCTGACTTTC. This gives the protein CAWIRGRGSGANVLTF.

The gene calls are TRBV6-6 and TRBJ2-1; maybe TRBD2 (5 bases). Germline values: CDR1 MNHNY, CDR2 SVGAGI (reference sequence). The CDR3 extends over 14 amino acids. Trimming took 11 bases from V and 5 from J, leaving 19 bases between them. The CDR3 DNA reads TGTGCCGTCCAAGGGTCAGAGGGTGACAATGAGCAGTTCTTC. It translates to CAVQGSEGDNEQFF.

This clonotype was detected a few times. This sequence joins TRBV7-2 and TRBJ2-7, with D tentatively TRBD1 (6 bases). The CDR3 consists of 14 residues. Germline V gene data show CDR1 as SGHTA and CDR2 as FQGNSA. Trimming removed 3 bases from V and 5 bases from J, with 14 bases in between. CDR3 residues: CASSFHRDNDEQYF. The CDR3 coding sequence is TGTGCCAGCAGCTTTCACAGGGATAACGACGAGCAGTACTTC.

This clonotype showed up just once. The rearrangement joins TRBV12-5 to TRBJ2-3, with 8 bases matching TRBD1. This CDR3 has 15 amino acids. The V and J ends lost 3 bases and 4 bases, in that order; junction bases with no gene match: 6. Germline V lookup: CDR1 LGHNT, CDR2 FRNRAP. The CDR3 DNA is TGTGCTAGTGGTTTTTGGACAGGGTCCCCAGATACGCAGTATTTT. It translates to CASGFWTGSPDTQYF.

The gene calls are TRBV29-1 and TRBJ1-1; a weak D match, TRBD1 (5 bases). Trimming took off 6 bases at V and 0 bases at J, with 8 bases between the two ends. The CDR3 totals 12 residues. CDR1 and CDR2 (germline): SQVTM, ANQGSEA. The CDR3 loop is CSVETVNTEAFF. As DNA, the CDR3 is TGCAGCGTGGAGACAGTGAACACTGAAGCTTTCTTT.

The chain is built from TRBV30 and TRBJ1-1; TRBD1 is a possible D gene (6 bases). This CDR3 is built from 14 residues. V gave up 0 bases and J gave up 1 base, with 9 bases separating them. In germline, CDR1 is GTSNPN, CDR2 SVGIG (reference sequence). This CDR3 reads CAWSVRDTNTEAFF. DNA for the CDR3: TGTGCCTGGAGTGTACGGGACACGAACACTGAAGCTTTCTTT. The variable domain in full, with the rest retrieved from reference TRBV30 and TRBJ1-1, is SQTIHQWPATLVQPVGSPLSLECTVEGTSNPNLYWYRQAAGRGLQLLFYSVGIGQISSEVPQNLSASRPQDRQFILSSKKLLLSDSGFYLCAWSVRDTNTEAFFGQGTRLTVV.

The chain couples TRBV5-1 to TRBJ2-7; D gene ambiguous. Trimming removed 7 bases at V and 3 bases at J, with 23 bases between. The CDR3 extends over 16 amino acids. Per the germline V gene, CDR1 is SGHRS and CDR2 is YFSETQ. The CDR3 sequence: CASGYGRTVADYEQYF. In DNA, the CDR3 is TGCGCCAGCGGATATGGACGGACCGTAGCCGACTACGAGCAGTACTTC.

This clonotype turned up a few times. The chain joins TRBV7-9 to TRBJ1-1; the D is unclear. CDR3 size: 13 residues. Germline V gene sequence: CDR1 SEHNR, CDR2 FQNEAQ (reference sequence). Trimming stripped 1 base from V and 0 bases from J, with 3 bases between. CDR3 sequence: CASSLDMNTEAFF. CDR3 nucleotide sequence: TGTGCCAGCAGCTTAGACATGAACACTGAAGCTTTCTTT.